Listed below are T cell receptor beta chains from one sample, sequenced in a study of blood T cell repertoires in COVID-19. Profiled with immunoSEQ multiplex PCR; TCRdb holds only in-frame clones, not every one. Of roughly 220,000 clones listed, approximately 81% are singletons. Sequences were obtained from peripheral blood. These receptors were collected from a young man with active or convalescent COVID-19. CDR3s include the opening cysteine and the closing phenylalanine or tryptophan. The D gene is left open where the match is weak. A row's size may be missing; if present it is once, few, many or a size class.

V	J	size	D	CDR3	DNA
TRBV7-9	TRBJ2-7	-	-	CASSRNYGWEQYF	TGTGCCAGCAGCCGGAACTATGGCTGGGAGCAGTACTTC
TRBV10-3	TRBJ1-2	-	-	CAISAGWDNGYTF	TGTGCCATCAGTGCAGGGTGGGACAATGGCTACACCTTC
TRBV29-1	TRBJ2-7	-	-	CSVRTNNEQYF	TGCAGCGTTAGGACTAATAACGAGCAGTACTTC
TRBV14	TRBJ1-1	-	-	CASSLQGLNTEAFF	TGTGCCAGCAGCCTACAGGGCTTGAACACTGAAGCTTTCTTT
TRBV27	TRBJ2-2	-	-	CASSDQRVAGTGELFF	TGTGCCAGCAGTGACCAGCGGGTTGCGGGCACCGGGGAGCTGTTTTTT
TRBV27	TRBJ1-5	-	TRBD1	CASAGQAGGFGQPQHF	TGTGCCAGCGCCGGACAGGCCGGAGGGTTCGGGCAGCCCCAGCATTTT
TRBV29-1	TRBJ2-7	-	-	CSVRDRLYVYEQYF	TGCAGCGTGCGGGACAGATTATACGTCTACGAGCAGTACTTC
TRBV6-5	TRBJ2-7	few	TRBD1	CASSSQGRAYF	TGTGCCAGCAGTTCACAGGGGCGAGCGTACTTC
TRBV7-2	TRBJ2-2	-	-	CASSLVRVTGELFF	TGTGCCAGCAGCTTAGTGCGGGTCACCGGGGAGCTGTTTTTT
TRBV7-6	TRBJ1-1	-	-	CASSLSGEEAFF	TGTGCCAGCAGCTTATCAGGGGAAGAAGCTTTCTTT
TRBV10-1	TRBJ2-5	-	TRBD2	CANRLAGGRETQYF	TGCGCCAACCGACTAGCGGGGGGGCGGGAGACCCAGTACTTC
TRBV4-1	TRBJ2-1	few	TRBD2	CASSLSGLARRDEQFF	TGCGCCAGCAGCCTCTCGGGACTAGCGAGGAGGGATGAGCAGTTCTTC
TRBV4-2	TRBJ2-1	-	TRBD2	CASSQGLAGAEQFF	TGTGCCAGCAGCCAAGGACTAGCGGGGGCTGAGCAGTTCTTC
TRBV7-3	TRBJ2-7	-	-	CASSWGPVYEQYF	TGTGCCAGCAGCTGGGGGCCCGTATACGAGCAGTACTTC
TRBV5-1	TRBJ1-3	-	-	CASSLWAQASGNTIYF	TGCGCCAGCAGCTTGTGGGCACAGGCCTCTGGAAACACCATATATTTT
TRBV30	TRBJ1-1	-	TRBD1	CAWIAPWGQMNTEAFF	TGTGCCTGGATCGCACCCTGGGGACAGATGAACACTGAAGCTTTCTTT
TRBV3-1/TRBV3-2	TRBJ2-7	few	-	CASSQESRDEQYF	TGTGCCAGCAGCCAAGAGTCCAGGGACGAGCAGTACTTC
TRBV7-3	TRBJ2-5	-	TRBD1	CASSWTGGGQETQYF	TGTGCCAGCAGCTGGACAGGGGGCGGGCAAGAGACCCAGTACTTC
TRBV7-2	TRBJ1-4	-	TRBD1	CASSLYASGQGEEKLFF	TGTGCCAGCAGCTTATATGCTTCGGGACAGGGAGAGGAAAAACTGTTTTTT
TRBV4-1	TRBJ2-4	-	TRBD1	CASSQSQDRGNIQYF	TGCGCCAGCAGCCAATCTCAGGACAGGGGAAACATTCAGTACTTC